This T cell receptor beta chain was recorded in a study of T cell repertoires in cytomegalovirus infection. For the study at large: Alongside well-studied HLA-B-restricted CMV epitopes, recently identified HLA-C-restricted CMV epitopes were also used. The study, taken as a whole, reports: Cumulative public TCR beta family frequency identified CMV carriers with the relevant HLA. Dominating the ex vivo response were TCR beta clonotypes that were CMV-specific and HLA-C-restricted.

This clonotype was detected only a few times. Its antigen remains unidentified. In TCRdb, the reads were re-called with MiXCR into one record per CDR3 protein. This sample has 70,000 or so distinct CDR3 sequences, with about 30% found just once. The CDR3 extends over 14 amino acids. CDR1 is SGHTA, CDR2 FQGNSA, per germline. V shed 1 base and J 4 bases; nucleotides not matched to a gene: 0. The input for sequencing was CD8+ T cells from cultured PBMCs, taken from culture after CMV antigen stimulation. The clonotype originates from a human donor in good health (CMV status not recorded). Some clones in this sample may be carry-over from other donors' samples. This chain connects TRBV7-2 to TRBJ2-1; 8 nucleotides agree with TRBD2. For the CDR3, the DNA is TGTGCCAGCAGCTTAGGCGGGAGGTACAATGAGCAGTTCTTC. Its protein is CASSLGGRYNEQFF.